The clone carrying this T cell receptor (beta chain) has a handful of counts. The data originate from a study of human T cells and chemical hapten exposure. Individual cDNA molecules received unique molecular identifiers in the library. TCRdb reprocessed the RACE reads with MiXCR, giving one entry per CDR3 protein. The table shows 300,000 to 450,000 distinct CDR3 sequences, with 5.1% occurring only once. The time point is: pre-sensitization, week 0. This sample's treatment: therapeutic diphenylcyclopropenone sensitization with weekly scalp DPC. Phlebotomy was performed prior to application of every patch test. Someone pulled total RNA out of unfractionated whole blood. The CDR3 covers 11 residues. CDR1 SSHAT and CDR2 FNYEAQ come from the germline V gene (reference sequence). Losses at the gene ends were 10 bases for V and 9 bases for J; bases not matched to a gene: 8.

This sequence joins TRBV7-7 and TRBJ2-5, with 7 bases identical to TRBD2. The sequence came from a woman between 50 and 59 years old with alopecia areata. Some clones in this sample may be carry-over from other donors' samples. Source: whole blood, taken in connection with sensitization to the hapten diphenylcyclopropenone (DPC). The CDR3 loop is CAIGEGMAQYF. CDR3 nucleotide sequence: TGTGCCATTGGGGAGGGCATGGCCCAGTACTTC.